These 3 T cell receptor beta chains were sequenced from one sample in a study of cytotoxic CD8 clonotypes in ibrutinib-treated CLL. Assay used: immunoSEQ multiplex PCR; TCRdb lists only in-frame clones, some missing. The sample consists of just over 200,000 clones, roughly three quarters of them appearing once. Sequences were derived from PBMCs, sampled after 12 months of ibrutinib treatment. The receptors were gathered from a human donor with chronic lymphocytic leukemia.

The DNA for the CDR3 is TGCGCCAGCAGCTTGGTCCCGGATGAAAAACTGTTTTTT. Residues: CASSLVPDEKLFF. The rearrangement joins TRBV5-1 to TRBJ1-4; D gene uncertain. The length of the CDR3 is 13 residues. Germline CDR1 SGHRS, CDR2 YFSETQ. Trimming removed 0 bases at V and 6 bases at J, with 6 bases between.

The rearrangement joins TRBV6-6 to TRBJ1-2; D not certain. The CDR3 spans 14 residues. V was trimmed by 5 bases and J by 8 bases, leaving 18 bases between them. Per germline, CDR1 MNHNY and CDR2 SVGAGI (reference sequence). Here the CDR3 reads CASSQPGQSWGYTF. The CDR3 region has the DNA TGTGCCAGCAGTCAGCCGGGCCAAAGCTGGGGCTACACCTTC.

The CDR3 loop reads CASSLRTGPLDTQYF. CDR3 sequence (DNA): TGTGCCAGCAGTTTGAGGACAGGGCCACTAGATACGCAGTATTTT. The chain links TRBV27 to TRBJ2-3; 8 nucleotides line up with TRBD1. In germline, CDR1 is MNHEY, CDR2 SMNVEV (reference sequence). The J segment lost 5 bases and the V segment lost 3 bases, leaving 7 bases of the junction unmatched. CDR3 size: 15 residues.